The 17 T cell receptor beta chains in this list originate from one sample, sequenced in a study of blood T cells in healthy people across ages. Combining a sample-barcoded 5' primer with a J-beta primer mix, a second PCR ran for roughly 7 to 11 cycles. TCRdb re-analysed the 5' RACE reads in MiXCR, keeping a single row per CDR3 protein. The data contain 870,000 or so distinct CDR3 sequences, under 35% of them singletons. Sequenced sample: blood. These receptors originate from a woman aged 80 or over in good health.

As to this clonotype: This may arise from a read error, as a much more abundant clone is one base away. V and J are TRBV15 and TRBJ2-5, with 9 bases fitting TRBD1. This CDR3 is built from 16 residues. Germline lookup yields CDR1 LNHNV and CDR2 YYDKDF (reference sequence). Unmatched junction bases numbered 8, after V lost 0 bases and J lost 6 bases. DNA for the CDR3: TGTGCCACCAGCAGAGACCCGGGACAGGGAGGACAGACCCAGTACTTC. Protein: CATSRDPGQGGQTQYF.

This clonotype was seen at least ten times. As DNA, the CDR3 is TGCGCCAGCACGACTAGCGGGGGCCGAGGGGAGACCCAGTACTTC. Amino acids: CASTTSGGRGETQYF. The chain employs TRBV5-1 and TRBJ2-5, with 12 bases aligning to TRBD2. Germline assignment: CDR1 SGHRS and CDR2 YFSETQ. J gave up 5 bases and V 6 bases, and 8 bases lay outside the gene matches. This CDR3 is 15 amino acids long.

This clonotype was observed at least ten times. J is TRBJ2-3 and V is TRBV7-2; D possibly corresponds to TRBD2 (6 bases). V was clipped by 5 bases and J by 7 bases, with 16 bases between them. Germline assignment: CDR1 SGHTA and CDR2 FQGNSA. The CDR3 extends over 14 amino acids. CDR3 nucleotide sequence: TGTGCCAGCAGCCCATCACCCGGGGGAAATACGCAGTATTTT. This gives the protein CASSPSPGGNTQYF.

This rearrangement joins TRBV4-1 to TRBJ2-7; TRBD1 aligns across 9 bases. Per germline, CDR1 MGHRA and CDR2 YSYEKL. CDR3 length: 16 amino acids. The V segment lost 0 bases and the J segment 2 bases; nucleotides outside the gene matches: 5. The chain's CDR3 is CASSQEGGTGTYEQYF. As DNA, the CDR3 is TGCGCCAGCAGCCAAGAAGGGGGGACAGGGACCTACGAGCAGTACTTC.

There are many counts of this clonotype. The gene calls are TRBV7-9 and TRBJ2-1, with TRBD2 identical over 7 bases. The germline V gene has CDR1 SEHNR and CDR2 FQNEAQ (reference sequence). This CDR3 contains 15 residues. With 0 bases clipped from V and 9 bases from J, the junction kept 8 bases outside the gene matches. CDR3 residues: CASSLAGGSYAEQFF. CDR3 bases: TGTGCCAGCAGCTTAGCGGGGGGGTCTTACGCTGAGCAGTTCTTC.

The genes are TRBV30 and TRBJ1-2; perhaps TRBD1 as D (6 bases). Germline V CDR1 and CDR2: GTSNPN, SVGIG (reference sequence). With 5 bases removed from V and 4 bases from J, the gap between germline ends came to 17 bases. This CDR3 has 14 residues. CDR3 in DNA: TGTGCCTGGCTACCTGGAGACAGGACCTATGGCTACACCTTC. This encodes CAWLPGDRTYGYTF.

This clonotype was seen at least ten times. The rearrangement joins TRBV18 to TRBJ2-5; D possibly corresponds to TRBD1 (5 bases). The CDR3 contains 14 residues. Germline V gene lookup returns CDR1 KGHSH and CDR2 LQKENI. V dropped 0 bases and J dropped 3 bases, with 8 bases sitting between them. The CDR3 DNA reads TGTGCCAGCTCACCACCGGCAGGGAAAGAGACCCAGTACTTC. The encoded protein is CASSPPAGKETQYF.

The chain is built from TRBV29-1 and TRBJ2-7, with a possible D match to TRBD1 (5 bases). The V gene's germline CDR1 is SQVTM and CDR2 ANQGSEA. This CDR3 is built from 12 residues. The CDR3 reads CSAADSTYEQYF. In DNA form, the CDR3 reads TGCAGTGCTGCTGACAGCACCTACGAGCAGTACTTC.

The gene calls are TRBV30 and TRBJ2-1; D may be TRBD2 (6 bases). With 1 base removed from V and 6 bases from J, the gap between germline ends came to 16 bases. Germline values: CDR1 GTSNPN, CDR2 SVGIG (reference sequence). The CDR3 consists of 15 residues. The CDR3 is CAWSDWGLGGNEQFF. The DNA of the CDR3 is TGTGCCTGGAGTGATTGGGGATTGGGGGGCAATGAGCAGTTCTTC.

Many counts were recorded for this clonotype. The V call is TRBV5-6, the J call TRBJ2-7; TRBD1 matches at 9 bases. The CDR3 totals 14 residues. CDR1 and CDR2 from the germline V gene are SGHDT and YYEEEE. J gave up 3 bases and V 3 bases, and 4 bases lay outside the gene matches. The DNA for the CDR3 is TGTGCCAGCAGCTCGACAGGGGGGGACTACGAGCAGTACTTC. Residues: CASSSTGGDYEQYF.

This clonotype occurred many times. The chain carries TRBV20-1 and TRBJ2-7; TRBD2 aligns across 11 bases. The junction had 16 bases not matched to a gene; V was cut back by 0 bases and J by 6 bases. Per the germline V gene, CDR1 is DFQATT and CDR2 is SNEGSKA (reference sequence). The length of the CDR3 is 18 residues. CDR3 protein: CSARDGSLATSGDIEQYF. CDR3 DNA: TGCAGTGCTAGAGATGGTAGCTTAGCGACTAGCGGGGATATCGAGCAGTACTTC.

Of note for this clonotype: A read error may explain this, as a much larger clone is one base away. The CDR3: CASSVTGNSPRHF. CDR3 DNA sequence: TGTGCCAGCAGCGTAACAGGGAATTCACCCCGCCACTTT. This sequence joins TRBV9 and TRBJ1-6, with a weak D call TRBD1 (6 bases). Germline loops: CDR1 SGDLS, CDR2 YYNGEE. This CDR3 spans 13 amino acids. The full variable domain, completed using reference TRBV9 and TRBJ1-6, is DSGVTQTPKHLITATGQRVTLRCSPRSGDLSVYWYQQSLDQGLQFLIQYYNGEERAKGNILERFSAQQFPDLHSELNLSSLELGDSALYFCASSVTGNSPRHFGNGTRLTVT.

The chain is built from TRBV10-3 and TRBJ1-3, with D uncertain. Germline-derived CDR1 and CDR2 are ENHRY and SYGVKD. This CDR3 is 13 amino acids long. V gave up 7 bases and J gave up 0 bases, with 7 bases separating them. CDR3 in DNA: TGTGCCATCACGCAGAGCTCTGGAAACACCATATATTTT. It encodes CAITQSSGNTIYF.

Concerning this clonotype: This may come from a read error, since a much larger clone is one base off. The CDR3 bases are TGTGCCAGCGGCTCTCGCAGCGGGACTAGCGGGTACAATGAGCAGTTCTTC. Protein product: CASGSRSGTSGYNEQFF. The V call is TRBV7-2, the J call TRBJ2-1, with 12 bases that match TRBD2. V was clipped by 8 bases and J by 4 bases; unmatched bases: 12. This CDR3 has 17 residues. In germline, CDR1 is SGHTA, CDR2 FQGNSA.

This clonotype was observed at least ten times. The chain links TRBV5-1 to TRBJ2-5, with 10 nucleotides matching TRBD2. The CDR3 extends over 16 amino acids. V was clipped by 3 bases and J by 5 bases; unmatched bases: 10. Germline V gene sequence: CDR1 SGHRS, CDR2 YFSETQ. The CDR3 loop reads CASSWTKRGGEETQYF. The CDR3 DNA reads as TGCGCCAGCAGCTGGACTAAGCGGGGGGGCGAGGAGACCCAGTACTTC.

This chain connects TRBV4-1 to TRBJ2-5; D may be TRBD1 or TRBD2 (5 bases each). V shed 4 bases and J shed 8 bases, with 14 bases lying between them. CDR1 MGHRA and CDR2 YSYEKL come from the germline V gene. This CDR3 is 13 amino acids long. The CDR3 DNA reads TGCGCCAGCAGCCGGGACGGGAACGAAACCCAGTACTTC. Encoded protein: CASSRDGNETQYF.

This clonotype was observed once. The CDR3 sequence: CASSAGTGLQTQYF. The CDR3 coding sequence is TGCGCCAGCAGCGCGGGGACAGGGCTACAGACCCAGTACTTC. The V call is TRBV5-1, the J call TRBJ2-7, with 9 bases lining up with TRBD1. With the DNA end fitting TRBJ2-5 better, the J assignment may be wrong. The CDR3 has 14 amino acids. Germline lookup yields CDR1 SGHRS and CDR2 YFSETQ.